These 30 T cell receptor beta chains were sequenced from one sample in a study of cytomegalovirus exposure and HLA in healthy donors. The PCR used 60 Vbeta and 13 Jbeta primers. Assay used: immunoSEQ multiplex PCR; TCRdb lists only in-frame clones, some missing. The data hold roughly 160,000 clones, with approximately 71% observed a single time. The material sequenced was PBMCs. These receptor sequences come from a girl aged 10-17 years in good health and CMV-seronegative.

V usage is TRBV19 and J usage is TRBJ1-6; 7 nucleotides agree with TRBD1. In germline, CDR1 is LNHDA, CDR2 SQIVND (reference sequence). There are 15 residues in the CDR3. V trimming: 5 bases; J trimming: 8 bases; junction bases outside the gene matches: 9. In nucleotides, the CDR3 is TGTGCCAGTAGTCCCGCGGGGACAGTCCATTCACCCCTCCACTTT. This sequence encodes CASSPAGTVHSPLHF.

The gene calls are TRBV5-4 and TRBJ2-3; TRBD2 aligns across 9 bases. The germline V gene has CDR1 SGHNT and CDR2 YYREEE (reference sequence). V gave up 6 bases and J gave up 2 bases; unmatched junction bases: 7. The CDR3 has 15 residues. CDR3 in amino acids: CASNSGGPPTDTQYF. The CDR3 coding sequence is TGTGCCAGCAACAGCGGGGGGCCCCCCACAGATACGCAGTATTTT.

The chain has TRBV5-1 and TRBJ1-5, with a weak D call TRBD1 (5 bases). CDR1 SGHRS and CDR2 YFSETQ come from the germline V gene. Trimming cost V 0 bases and J 4 bases, with 8 bases left between them. The CDR3 is 14 amino acids. In DNA form, the CDR3 reads TGCGCCAGCAGCTTGGAGGGGATGAATCAGCCCCAGCATTTT. Protein sequence: CASSLEGMNQPQHF. Using reference TRBV5-1 and TRBJ1-5 for the parts outside the CDR3, the full variable domain is KAGVTQTPRYLIKTRGQQVTLSCSPISGHRSVSWYQQTPGQGLQFLFEYFSETQRNKGNFPGRFSGRQFSNSRSEMNVSTLELGDSALYLCASSLEGMNQPQHFGDGTRLSIL.

The chain couples TRBV9 to TRBJ1-2; 8 nucleotides agree with TRBD1. From germline, CDR1 is SGDLS and CDR2 YYNGEE. This CDR3 has 17 residues. Trimming cost V 0 bases and J 4 bases; bases outside gene matches: 11. This chain's CDR3 is CASSVADWDRSSYGYTF. CDR3 bases: TGTGCCAGCAGCGTAGCTGATTGGGACAGGTCGAGCTATGGCTACACCTTC.

The genes are TRBV11-3 and TRBJ2-7; weak D call: TRBD1 (6 bases). The V end lost 3 bases, the J end lost 1 base, and 7 bases lay between the germline ends. The CDR3 covers 13 residues. Germline lookup yields CDR1 SGHNT and CDR2 YENEEA. The CDR3 loop is CASSFGQSYEQYF. For the CDR3, the DNA is TGTGCCAGCAGCTTCGGACAGTCCTACGAGCAGTACTTC.

The chain employs TRBV6-5 and TRBJ1-1; D uncertain. CDR1 is MNHEY, CDR2 SVGAGI, per germline. This CDR3 is built from 11 residues. Trimming cost V 6 bases and J 3 bases, with 5 bases left between them. Here the CDR3 DNA reads TGTGCCAGCAGACTTTACACTGAAGCTTTCTTT. Amino acids: CASRLYTEAFF.

The V gene is TRBV5-4, the J gene TRBJ2-5; the match to TRBD2 covers 8 bases. Trimming cost V 4 bases and J 5 bases; bases outside gene matches: 19. This CDR3 is 18 amino acids long. Germline CDR1 is SGHNT and CDR2 is YYREEE (reference sequence). The DNA for the CDR3 is TGTGCCAGCAGCCGCTCCTCGTTGAAGGGTAGCGGGGTCGAGACCCAGTACTTC. It is translated as CASSRSSLKGSGVETQYF.

The CDR3 region is CASKGLEKETQYF. In DNA, the CDR3 is TGTGCCAGCAAGGGGCTGGAGAAAGAGACCCAGTACTTC. The chain combines TRBV7-9 with TRBJ2-5, with D possibly matching TRBD1 (5 bases). V was shortened by 7 bases and J by 3 bases, with 12 bases between the two germline ends. Germline CDR1 is SEHNR and CDR2 is FQNEAQ (reference sequence). CDR3 size: 13 residues.

Here the CDR3 reads CASSGSNQPQHF. DNA of the CDR3: TGTGCCAGTTCGGGGAGCAATCAGCCCCAGCATTTT. The chain combines TRBV19 with TRBJ1-5, with D unresolved. The germline V and J ends were trimmed by 8 bases and 1 base, with 6 bases remaining between them. This CDR3 spans 12 amino acids. Germline V CDR1 and CDR2: LNHDA, SQIVND (reference sequence). The full variable domain, its missing parts supplied by reference TRBV19 and TRBJ1-5, is DGGITQSPKYLFRKEGQNVTLSCEQNLNHDAMYWYRQDPGQGLRLIYYSQIVNDFQKGDIAEGYSVSREKKESFPLTVTSAQKNPTAFYLCASSGSNQPQHFGDGTRLSIL.

Here the CDR3 DNA reads TGTGCCATCACCCGGGACAGGACCACAGATACGCAGTATTTT. Encoded protein: CAITRDRTTDTQYF. The chain carries TRBV15 and TRBJ2-3, with 8 nucleotides matching TRBD1. The V and J ends lost 10 bases and 2 bases, in that order; junction bases with no gene match: 8. This CDR3 is built from 14 residues. Germline assignment: CDR1 LNHNV and CDR2 YYDKDF (reference sequence).

The gene calls are TRBV6-4 and TRBJ2-3; 9 nucleotides align to TRBD2. The CDR3 length is 15 residues. Germline CDR1 MRHNA, CDR2 SNTAGT. V gave up 2 bases and J gave up 3 bases; unmatched junction bases: 3. The CDR3 coding sequence is TGTGCCAGCAGTGACGCCAGCGGGGGGACAGATACGCAGTATTTT. Translation gives CASSDASGGTDTQYF.

The chain links TRBV6-1 to TRBJ2-3; tentative D call: TRBD2 (7 bases). The germline V gene encodes CDR1 MNHNS and CDR2 SASEGT. The CDR3 sequence is 15 residues long. Trimming left V 4 bases short and J 4 bases short, with 15 bases between. The chain's CDR3 is CASSAYAGAPDTQYF. In nucleotides, the CDR3 is TGTGCCAGCAGTGCCTACGCGGGGGCCCCAGATACGCAGTATTTT.

This clone occurred a few times. The V and J genes are TRBV9 and TRBJ2-3, with a weak D call TRBD2 (6 bases). V lost 3 bases to trimming and J lost 1 base, with 15 bases between them. CDR1 SGDLS and CDR2 YYNGEE come from the germline V gene. The CDR3 extends over 16 amino acids. CDR3 protein: CASSDSRGGGTDTQYF. The CDR3 coding sequence is TGTGCCAGCAGCGACAGTCGGGGCGGGGGCACAGATACGCAGTATTTT.

The J gene is TRBJ1-5, the V gene TRBV7-2, with 9 positions matching TRBD1. J gave up 6 bases and V 5 bases, and 8 bases lay outside the gene matches. From germline, CDR1 is SGHTA and CDR2 FQGNSA. This CDR3 contains 15 residues. CDR3: CASSQQDRGRQPQHF. CDR3 nucleotide sequence: TGTGCCAGCAGCCAACAGGACAGGGGCCGTCAGCCCCAGCATTTT. Looking up the rest from reference TRBV7-2 and TRBJ1-5 gives the full variable domain: GAGVSQSPSNKVTEKGKDVELRCDPISGHTALYWYRQSLGQGLEFLIYFQGNSAPDKSGLPSDRFSAERTGGSVSTLTIQRTQQEDSAVYLCASSQQDRGRQPQHFGDGTRLSIL.

The gene calls are TRBV19 and TRBJ1-2; D not resolved. The V and J ends lost 3 bases and 8 bases respectively, with 19 bases between them. CDR1 is LNHDA and CDR2 is SQIVND in the germline V gene (reference sequence). This CDR3 has 15 amino acids. As DNA, the CDR3 is TGTGCCAGTAGTATGGAAGGAGGCCGCTCGAAAGGCTACACCTTC. Amino acids: CASSMEGGRSKGYTF. The complete variable domain, with remaining parts taken from reference TRBV19 and TRBJ1-2, reads DGGITQSPKYLFRKEGQNVTLSCEQNLNHDAMYWYRQDPGQGLRLIYYSQIVNDFQKGDIAEGYSVSREKKESFPLTVTSAQKNPTAFYLCASSMEGGRSKGYTFGSGTRLTVV.

This clone appeared a few times. V is TRBV7-6 and J is TRBJ2-7, with D perhaps TRBD2 (7 bases). The length of the CDR3 is 13 residues. V shed 5 bases and J shed 6 bases, with 14 bases lying between them. Germline lookup yields CDR1 SGHVS and CDR2 FNYEAQ. CDR3 sequence: CASSPGRGSEQYF. CDR3 DNA sequence: TGTGCCAGCAGCCCTGGGAGGGGGTCCGAGCAGTACTTC.

The chain combines TRBV7-9 with TRBJ2-7; 7 positions match TRBD1. This CDR3 is built from 15 residues. Germline loops: CDR1 SEHNR, CDR2 FQNEAQ (reference sequence). V trimming: 1 base; J trimming: 4 bases; junction bases outside the gene matches: 7. CDR3 in amino acids: CASSLVLGTAYEQYF. The DNA of the CDR3 is TGTGCCAGCAGCTTAGTCCTCGGGACAGCGTACGAGCAGTACTTC.

This chain uses TRBV2 with TRBJ2-3; 9 bases are shared with TRBD2. V was pared by 8 bases and J by 2 bases, with 5 bases of the junction left unmatched. The CDR3 length is 14 residues. Germline CDR1 is SNHLY and CDR2 is FYNNEI. The CDR3 region is CASLAGAITDTQYF. CDR3 coding DNA: TGTGCCAGCTTAGCGGGGGCCATCACAGATACGCAGTATTTT.

The CDR3 sequence: CASSQERWTGELFF. The CDR3 DNA is TGTGCCAGCAGCCAAGAACGGTGGACCGGGGAGCTGTTTTTT. This rearrangement joins TRBV4-2 to TRBJ2-2, with D hard to call. In germline, CDR1 is LGHNA, CDR2 YNFKEQ. V was pared by 0 bases and J by 5 bases, with 7 bases between. The CDR3 length is 14 residues.

The rearrangement uses TRBV6-1 and TRBJ2-1; TRBD2 matches at 9 bases. V trimming: 1 base; J trimming: 5 bases; junction bases outside the gene matches: 6. The CDR3 sequence is 16 residues long. Germline V gives CDR1 MNHNS, CDR2 SASEGT. CDR3: CASSEERGETDNEQFF. Written as DNA, the CDR3 is TGTGCCAGCAGTGAAGAGCGGGGGGAAACGGACAATGAGCAGTTCTTC.

This clone was counted only a few times. The CDR3, as DNA: TGTGCCAGCAGCATGGGCCAAGACTACGAGCAGTACTTC. It encodes CASSMGQDYEQYF. V is TRBV28 and J is TRBJ2-7, with D uncertain. The V end lost 6 bases, the J end lost 3 bases, and 12 bases lay between the germline ends. This CDR3 has 13 residues. Germline CDR1 MDHEN, CDR2 SYDVKM.

The chain couples TRBV12-5 to TRBJ2-5, with D possibly being TRBD1 (5 bases). The V gene's germline CDR1 is LGHNT and CDR2 FRNRAP. CDR3 size: 16 residues. V shed 4 bases and J shed 2 bases, with 17 bases lying between them. The CDR3 reads CASGSHVGQAQETQYF. CDR3 in DNA: TGTGCTAGTGGTTCACACGTGGGGCAGGCTCAAGAGACCCAGTACTTC.

The chain recombines TRBV19 with TRBJ1-1; D is unresolved. This CDR3 has 13 amino acids. V was shortened by 11 bases and J by 1 base, with 14 bases between the two germline ends. The germline CDR1 and CDR2 sequences are LNHDA and SQIVND (reference sequence). In nucleotides, the CDR3 is TGTGCCTCAGTATCCGGAGAGAACACTGAAGCTTTCTTT. Translated, it gives CASVSGENTEAFF.

V gene TRBV27 combines with J gene TRBJ2-1; tentatively, D is TRBD1 (6 bases). The CDR3 contains 14 residues. In germline, CDR1 is MNHEY, CDR2 SMNVEV (reference sequence). V was cut by 6 bases and J by 4 bases, with 13 bases left in between. The CDR3 DNA is TGTGCCAGCAGACCGGTGAGGGGGTACAATGAGCAGTTCTTC. This encodes CASRPVRGYNEQFF.

The rearrangement uses TRBV18 and TRBJ2-6, with 9 bases matching TRBD2. In germline, CDR1 is KGHSH, CDR2 LQKENI. This CDR3 is built from 16 residues. J was trimmed by 4 bases and V by 4 bases; bases with no gene match: 5. CDR3 coding DNA: TGTGCCAGCTCACAAGAGCGGGGGGCCGGGGCCAACGTCCTGACTTTC. Protein sequence: CASSQERGAGANVLTF.

The chain employs TRBV14 and TRBJ1-3, with D tentatively TRBD1 (6 bases). The V gene lost 3 bases and the J gene lost 0 bases, with 12 bases spanning the gap. CDR3 length: 16 amino acids. The germline gives CDR1 SGHDN, CDR2 FVKESK. The CDR3 coding sequence is TGTGCCAGCAGCCAGCAGGACAGTACCTCTGGAAACACCATATATTTT. Translation: CASSQQDSTSGNTIYF. The entire variable domain, with the rest obtained from reference TRBV14 and TRBJ1-3, is as follows: EAGVTQFPSHSVIEKGQTVTLRCDPISGHDNLYWYRRVMGKEIKFLLHFVKESKQDESGMPNNRFLAERTGGTYSTLKVQPAELEDSGVYFCASSQQDSTSGNTIYFGEGSWLTVV.

This sequence joins TRBV5-1 and TRBJ2-1; TRBD1 matches at 8 bases. Germline V gene sequence: CDR1 SGHRS, CDR2 YFSETQ. This CDR3 is built from 14 residues. With V trimmed by 6 bases and J by 1 base, 3 bases remained unmatched. This CDR3 reads CASTGTGSYNEQFF. CDR3 bases: TGCGCCAGCACCGGGACAGGATCCTACAATGAGCAGTTCTTC.

The chain recombines TRBV19 with TRBJ1-5; no firm D call. V lost 3 bases, J lost 3 bases, and 12 bases lay in between. Germline V gives CDR1 LNHDA, CDR2 SQIVND (reference sequence). The CDR3 is 15 residues long. This CDR3 is CASSMTGWNNQPQHF. The CDR3 nucleotides are TGTGCCAGTAGTATGACCGGGTGGAACAATCAGCCCCAGCATTTT.

The J gene is TRBJ2-5, the V gene TRBV7-8; 8 nucleotides line up with TRBD1. CDR1 is SGHVS and CDR2 is FQNEAQ in the germline V gene. CDR3 length: 15 amino acids. The junction had 3 bases not matched to a gene; V was cut back by 1 base and J by 2 bases. The CDR3 DNA follows: TGTGCCAGCAGCTTAGAGTGGGACAGGCAAGAGACCCAGTACTTC. Translated: CASSLEWDRQETQYF.

V usage is TRBV19 and J usage is TRBJ1-5, with 7 bases fitting TRBD1. Germline V gene lookup returns CDR1 LNHDA and CDR2 SQIVND (reference sequence). CDR3 length: 12 amino acids. With V trimmed by 8 bases and J by 4 bases, 2 bases remained unmatched. The CDR3 sequence: CASSTGNQPQHF. The DNA of the CDR3 is TGTGCCAGTTCGACAGGGAATCAGCCCCAGCATTTT.